The next 8 T cell receptor beta chains were all read from a single sample in a study of human T cells and chemical hapten exposure. TCRdb re-derived calls from the RACE reads in MiXCR, one entry per CDR3 protein. The sample records about 47,000 distinct CDR3 sequences, 3.7% being singletons. Regarding time point: healthy volunteer bleed at 6 weeks. It was from unfractionated whole blood that total RNA was extracted. The sample was whole blood. These TCRs come from a human donor in good health. Some clones in this sample may be carry-over from other donors' samples.

This clonotype was counted at least ten times. The rearrangement uses TRBV7-9 and TRBJ2-3; 13 bases fit TRBD2. The trim removed 6 bases at V and 3 bases at J, leaving 9 bases unmatched. Germline assignment: CDR1 SEHNR and CDR2 FQNEAQ (reference sequence). The CDR3 covers 17 residues. For the CDR3, the DNA is TGTGCCAGCAGTCCTGGACTAGCGGGAGAGAGGACAGATACGCAGTATTTT. Protein sequence: CASSPGLAGERTDTQYF.

This clonotype was seen at least ten times. This chain links TRBV28 with TRBJ2-4; 8 positions agree with TRBD1. The CDR3 loop spans 15 amino acids. Germline loops: CDR1 MDHEN, CDR2 SYDVKM. V shed 6 bases and J 0 bases; nucleotides not matched to a gene: 4. CDR3 bases: TGTGCCAGCAGCCCAGGGACAGGAGCCAAAAACATTCAGTACTTC. Amino acids: CASSPGTGAKNIQYF.

This chain uses TRBV28 with TRBJ1-6, with D possibly matching TRBD1 (5 bases). V was shortened by 5 bases and J by 9 bases, with 17 bases between the two germline ends. Looked up from germline, CDR1 is MDHEN and CDR2 is SYDVKM. This CDR3 contains 15 residues. The CDR3 protein is CASSPAEGTGSPLHF. The CDR3 region has the DNA TGTGCCAGCAGTCCCGCGGAGGGGACTGGTTCACCCCTCCACTTT.

This clonotype appeared many times. The J gene is TRBJ2-5, the V gene TRBV19; perhaps TRBD2 as D (5 bases). Germline V gene data show CDR1 as LNHDA and CDR2 as SQIVND (reference sequence). Trimming cost V 5 bases and J 5 bases, with 15 bases left between them. CDR3 length: 14 amino acids. CDR3 residues: CASSDGGSEETQYF. The CDR3 coding sequence is TGTGCCAGTAGTGACGGCGGGTCGGAGGAGACCCAGTACTTC. The full variable domain, with the rest looked up from reference TRBV19 and TRBJ2-5, is DGGITQSPKYLFRKEGQNVTLSCEQNLNHDAMYWYRQDPGQGLRLIYYSQIVNDFQKGDIAEGYSVSREKKESFPLTVTSAQKNPTAFYLCASSDGGSEETQYFGPGTRLLVL.

J is TRBJ2-3 and V is TRBV3-1; D remains unclear. Trimming stripped 0 bases from V and 6 bases from J, with 16 bases between. Germline CDR1 is LGHDT and CDR2 is YNNKEL (reference sequence). The CDR3 length is 16 residues. CDR3 amino acids: CASSQDRGAIMDTQYF. Here the CDR3 DNA reads TGTGCCAGCAGCCAAGATCGAGGAGCGATCATGGATACGCAGTATTTT.

This clonotype showed up many times. This sequence joins TRBV28 and TRBJ1-4, with D possibly being TRBD1 (5 bases). V was cut by 5 bases and J by 4 bases, with 14 bases left in between. Germline V gives CDR1 MDHEN, CDR2 SYDVKM. The CDR3 extends over 15 amino acids. As DNA, the CDR3 is TGTGCCAGCAGTCCACCGGGACGCCTTAATGAAAAACTGTTTTTT. This codes for CASSPPGRLNEKLFF.

This clonotype was seen many times. The rearrangement uses TRBV30 and TRBJ2-5, with 7 bases identical to TRBD1. Per the germline V gene, CDR1 is GTSNPN and CDR2 is SVGIG (reference sequence). After removal of 5 bases from V and 4 bases from J, the junction contained 4 bases not matched to a gene. The CDR3 has 12 residues. This chain's CDR3 is CAWDRAIETQYF. The CDR3 DNA sequence: TGTGCCTGGGACAGGGCGATAGAGACCCAGTACTTC. Using reference TRBV30 and TRBJ2-5 for the parts outside the CDR3, the full variable domain is SQTIHQWPATLVQPVGSPLSLECTVEGTSNPNLYWYRQAAGRGLQLLFYSVGIGQISSEVPQNLSASRPQDRQFILSSKKLLLSDSGFYLCAWDRAIETQYFGPGTRLLVL.

By its share, this clonotype is medium-sized. The rearrangement joins TRBV20-1 to TRBJ2-7, with TRBD2 identical over 7 bases. The germline V gene encodes CDR1 DFQATT and CDR2 SNEGSKA (reference sequence). The J segment lost 1 base and the V segment lost 3 bases, leaving 9 bases of the junction unmatched. This CDR3 contains 15 residues. CDR3 amino acids: CSARRRASGSYEQYF. The CDR3 DNA follows: TGCAGTGCTAGGCGGAGGGCTAGCGGTTCCTACGAGCAGTACTTC.